A single T cell receptor beta chain is shown here with its context. This specimen comes from a study of blood T cell repertoires in COVID-19. Across the whole study: Collection of acute and convalescent COVID-19 samples took place in the United States, Italy and Spain. The cDNA or gDNA used as material had been derived from T cells, B-cell-depleted T cells, or PBMCs.

V dropped 5 bases and J dropped 5; count of bases not matched to a gene: 4. Germline V gene lookup returns CDR1 MNHNY and CDR2 SVGAGI (reference sequence). There are 14 residues in the CDR3. In the study's own analysis: Using reference gene primer amplification, nucleated cell counts were estimated. Data came from immunoSEQ multiplex PCR; TCRdb stores just in-frame clones and leaves some out. V, J and clone size are taken as reported in that table, and D and trimming were inferred from the DNA itself. The top ten clones hold more than 7.5% of a sample with some 150,000 clones, 84% of them seen once. J is TRBJ1-5 and V is TRBV6-6; 9 bases fit TRBD1. This receptor was taken from a man aged 40-50 years who had recovered from COVID-19. Sequenced input: peripheral blood. The CDR3 reads CASSRRTGDQPQHF. CDR3 nucleotides: TGTGCCAGCAGTAGACGGACAGGGGATCAGCCCCAGCATTTT.